This T cell receptor (beta chain) is drawn from a study of tumor-infiltrating lymphocytes in primary liver carcinoma. Study-level background: Patients of both sexes were 30 to 69 years old. General study points: Tumor region pairs showed greater overlap than either tumor-adjacent or tumor-blood pairs did.

From about 0.45 ug total RNA, TCR beta cDNA was generated with a primer in the constant region. The TCR beta library was amplified through three nested multiplex PCR rounds in a modified ARM-PCR procedure. PCR rounds one and two used TRBV1-TRBV30 forward primers with a C-beta reverse primer for 10 cycles each. TCRdb ran MiXCR on the multiplex PCR reads and lists one entry per CDR3 protein. The repertoire has 300,000 to 350,000 distinct CDR3 sequences, about 50% of them found once; the top ten carry over 15%. With respect to this clonotype: The antigen is unknown.

CDR3 length equals 15 residues. Germline V gene data show CDR1 as SGHAT and CDR2 as FQNNGV. V lost 2 bases to trimming and J lost 3 bases, with 14 bases between them. In addition to blood RNA drawn from unsorted whole blood, germline DNA was extracted. The sequencing input was peripheral blood. The rearrangement joins TRBV11-2 to TRBJ2-7, with TRBD1 as a possible D gene (7 bases). The TCR sequence derives from a woman aged 25 to 39 with primary liver carcinoma and hepatitis B virus infection. The CDR3 is CASSLRGTAIYEQYF. The CDR3, as DNA: TGTGCCAGCAGCTTACGGGGGACAGCAATCTACGAGCAGTACTTC.